Presented here are 24 T cell receptor beta chains from one specimen sequenced in a study of STAT3 mutations in large granular lymphocyte leukemia. No antigens are known for them. Some clones are missing from TCRdb's copy, which holds only in-frame ones; the method was immunoSEQ multiplex PCR. The table lists under 35,000 clones, approximately 83% of them singletons. Study findings and constraints: Every T-LGLL patient had at least one immunodominant TCRbeta clonotype.

The sequenced sample consisted of peripheral blood mononuclear cells. The receptors stem from a man in his sixties with T-cell large granular lymphocyte leukemia. Some clones in this sample may be carry-over from other donors' samples.

A few counts support this clone. The CDR3: CASSLASAGGPTDTQYF. The CDR3 nucleotides read TGTGCCAGCAGCTTAGCGTCGGCGGGAGGGCCTACAGATACGCAGTATTTT. This rearrangement joins TRBV7-9 to TRBJ2-3, with 9 bases matching TRBD2. This CDR3 spans 17 amino acids. CDR1 and CDR2 from the germline V gene are SEHNR and FQNEAQ (reference sequence). Trimming cost V 0 bases and J 3 bases; bases outside gene matches: 7. Complete variable domain (other parts from reference TRBV7-9 and TRBJ2-3): DTGVSQNPRHKITKRGQNVTFRCDPISEHNRLYWYRQTLGQGPEFLTYFQNEAQLEKSRLLSDRFSAERPKGSFSTLEIQRTEQGDSAMYLCASSLASAGGPTDTQYFGPGTRLTVL.

V is TRBV11-2 and J is TRBJ1-5, with D perhaps TRBD1 (5 bases). Trimming removed 5 bases at V and 2 bases at J, with 19 bases between. The V gene's germline CDR1 is SGHAT and CDR2 FQNNGV. The CDR3 runs to 17 residues. The CDR3 sequence is CASSGGRASWGNQPQHF. The CDR3 bases are TGTGCCAGCAGCGGGGGGAGGGCCAGCTGGGGCAATCAGCCCCAGCATTTT.

The V and J genes are TRBV27 and TRBJ2-3; D not resolved. The CDR3 loop spans 15 amino acids. Trimming stripped 3 bases from V and 2 bases from J, with 12 bases between. Germline loops: CDR1 MNHEY, CDR2 SMNVEV (reference sequence). As DNA, the CDR3 is TGTGCCAGCAGTTTCGGCAGGTACTACACAGATACGCAGTATTTT. Residues: CASSFGRYYTDTQYF.

The chain has TRBV5-4 and TRBJ1-6; no firm D call. CDR3 size: 14 residues. V lost 0 bases and J 6 bases, leaving 7 bases between the germline ends. The germline V gene encodes CDR1 SGHNT and CDR2 YYREEE (reference sequence). This CDR3 reads CASSLEQLNSPLHF. CDR3 coding DNA: TGTGCCAGCAGCTTGGAACAGCTTAATTCACCCCTCCACTTT. Supplemented by reference TRBV5-4 and TRBJ1-6, the full variable domain reads ETGVTQSPTHLIKTRGQQVTLRCSSQSGHNTVSWYQQALGQGPQFIFQYYREEENGRGNFPPRFSGLQFPNYSSELNVNALELDDSALYLCASSLEQLNSPLHFGNGTRLTVT.

Points on this clone: One end of the junction varies from germline; a read error may be responsible. The chain employs TRBV10-3 and TRBJ2-6; D not resolved. Germline V CDR1 and CDR2: ENHRY, SYGVKD. This CDR3 contains 18 residues. This CDR3 reads CAISGRAVDTSRANVLTF. The CDR3 region has the DNA TGTGCCATCAGTGGGCGAGCTGTAGATACAAGTCGGGCCAACGTCCTTACTTTC.

CDR3 region: CASSPQTPSSYNEQFF. In DNA, the CDR3 is TGTGCCAGCTCACCACAGACACCGAGCTCCTACAATGAGCAGTTCTTC. The chain has TRBV18 and TRBJ2-1; D remains ambiguous. The CDR3 loop spans 16 amino acids. The V gene's germline CDR1 is KGHSH and CDR2 LQKENI. V lost 1 base to trimming and J lost 0 bases, with 10 bases between them.

V and J are TRBV5-1 and TRBJ2-3; 7 nucleotides agree with TRBD1. J was trimmed by 3 bases and V by 4 bases; bases with no gene match: 5. Looked up from germline, CDR1 is SGHRS and CDR2 is YFSETQ. The CDR3 length is 14 residues. CDR3 loop: CASSLETGTDTQYF. CDR3 DNA: TGCGCCAGCAGCCTAGAGACAGGGACAGATACGCAGTATTTT.

The sample holds one count of this clone. The gene calls are TRBV5-1 and TRBJ1-3, with 9 bases matching TRBD1. V gave up 4 bases and J gave up 7 bases; unmatched junction bases: 6. This CDR3 contains 14 residues. From germline, CDR1 is SGHRS and CDR2 YFSETQ. CDR3 protein: CASSSGTGLNTIYF. CDR3 bases: TGCGCCAGCAGCAGCGGGACAGGGTTGAACACCATATATTTT.

The chain recombines TRBV28 with TRBJ1-5, with D perhaps TRBD1 (5 bases). Between the trimmed V and J ends, which lost 6 bases and 10 bases, there was a span of 19 bases. The CDR3 loop spans 14 amino acids. Germline V gene data show CDR1 as MDHEN and CDR2 as SYDVKM. As DNA, the CDR3 is TGTGCCAGCAGCCTGCAACTTGGGGGACGTCCCCAGCATTTT. Its translation is CASSLQLGGRPQHF.

This clone was counted once. The V gene is TRBV4-1, the J gene TRBJ1-3; D possibly corresponds to TRBD1 (5 bases). The germline CDR1 and CDR2 sequences are MGHRA and YSYEKL. Trimming pared 5 bases from V and 4 bases from J, leaving 12 bases between. The length of the CDR3 is 14 residues. DNA of the CDR3: TGCGCCAGCAGCGGGGCCCCGGAAGGAAACACCATATATTTT. Protein sequence: CASSGAPEGNTIYF.

J is TRBJ2-7 and V is TRBV7-8; the D is unclear. V shed 4 bases and J shed 6 bases, with 19 bases lying between them. The CDR3 is 15 residues long. CDR1 is SGHVS and CDR2 is FQNEAQ in the germline V gene. The CDR3 coding sequence is TGTGCCAGCAGCTACAGCGACCCTAAACCGCCCGAGCAGTACTTC. This sequence encodes CASSYSDPKPPEQYF. Full variable domain (missing parts from reference TRBV7-8 and TRBJ2-7): GAGVSQSPRYKVAKRGQDVALRCDPISGHVSLFWYQQALGQGPEFLTYFQNEAQLDKSGLPSDRFFAERPEGSVSTLKIQRTQQEDSAVYLCASSYSDPKPPEQYFGPGTRLTVT.

The chain recombines TRBV6-1 with TRBJ2-5; 9 nucleotides agree with TRBD2. The CDR3 runs to 13 residues. V gave up 8 bases and J gave up 2 bases; unmatched junction bases: 3. Germline V gene sequence: CDR1 MNHNS, CDR2 SASEGT. CDR3 loop: CASRTSVQETQYF. The DNA of the CDR3 is TGTGCCAGCCGGACTAGCGTTCAAGAGACCCAGTACTTC.

The rearrangement joins TRBV30 to TRBJ1-5; 9 bases match TRBD1. V was pared by 1 base and J by 4 bases, with 5 bases of the junction left unmatched. The CDR3 runs to 15 residues. Germline CDR1 and CDR2: GTSNPN and SVGIG (reference sequence). The CDR3 sequence is CAWSAEGQGNQPQHF. CDR3 coding DNA: TGTGCCTGGAGTGCGGAGGGACAGGGAAATCAGCCCCAGCATTTT.

V usage is TRBV7-3 and J usage is TRBJ2-1; D is undetermined. V lost 5 bases to trimming and J lost 0 bases, with 8 bases between them. In germline, CDR1 is SGHTA, CDR2 FQGTGA. The CDR3 extends over 14 amino acids. The CDR3: CASSPTLSYNEQFF. As DNA, the CDR3 is TGTGCCAGCAGCCCGACTCTCTCCTACAATGAGCAGTTCTTC. Complete variable domain (other parts from reference TRBV7-3 and TRBJ2-1): GAGVSQTPSNKVTEKGKYVELRCDPISGHTALYWYRQSLGQGPEFLIYFQGTGAADDSGLPNDRFFAVRPEGSVSTLKIQRTERGDSAVYLCASSPTLSYNEQFFGPGTRLTVL.

This rearrangement joins TRBV11-2 to TRBJ2-7; D may be TRBD2 (7 bases). The V gene lost 6 bases and the J gene lost 3 bases, with 21 bases spanning the gap. Looked up from germline, CDR1 is SGHAT and CDR2 is FQNNGV. CDR3 length equals 16 residues. CDR3 bases: TGTGCCAGCAGTCAGGGCGCGGGGGCAGGTAGCTACGAGCAGTACTTC. This gives the protein CASSQGAGAGSYEQYF.

V and J are TRBV7-8 and TRBJ1-5, with D possibly matching TRBD1 (5 bases). The CDR3 runs 15 residues. V dropped 4 bases and J dropped 5 bases, with 15 bases sitting between them. Germline V gene lookup returns CDR1 SGHVS and CDR2 FQNEAQ. The CDR3 is CASSSSPGRDQPQHF. In DNA, the CDR3 is TGTGCCAGCAGCTCCAGCCCTGGCAGGGATCAGCCCCAGCATTTT.

This chain joins TRBV30 and TRBJ2-1, with 11 bases aligning to TRBD2. This CDR3 region has 14 residues. The V and J ends lost 3 bases and 8 bases, in that order; junction bases with no gene match: 6. Germline V CDR1 and CDR2: GTSNPN, SVGIG (reference sequence). The CDR3 DNA reads as TGTGCCTGGAGATTAGCGGGAGGGTTCTATGAGCAGTTCTTC. Translation: CAWRLAGGFYEQFF. The whole variable domain, filled in from reference TRBV30 and TRBJ2-1, reads SQTIHQWPATLVQPVGSPLSLECTVEGTSNPNLYWYRQAAGRGLQLLFYSVGIGQISSEVPQNLSASRPQDRQFILSSKKLLLSDSGFYLCAWRLAGGFYEQFFGPGTRLTVL.

J is TRBJ1-5 and V is TRBV7-2; D is unclear. Trimming shortened V by 1 base and J by 0 bases, and 13 bases separated the two germline ends. CDR3 length equals 17 residues. CDR1 is SGHTA, CDR2 FQGNSA, per germline. The DNA of the CDR3 is TGTGCCAGCAGCTTAGAGCGGGAGGACCTTAGCAATCAGCCCCAGCATTTT. It codes for CASSLEREDLSNQPQHF.

This clone was seen just once. V gene TRBV19 combines with J gene TRBJ1-2, with a possible D match to TRBD1 (6 bases). Trimming cost V 4 bases and J 7 bases, with 19 bases left between them. The CDR3 spans 15 residues. Per germline, CDR1 LNHDA and CDR2 SQIVND (reference sequence). CDR3 in amino acids: CASSTPVGAGSGYTF. CDR3 coding DNA: TGTGCCAGTAGTACCCCGGTGGGGGCGGGGTCTGGCTACACCTTC.

This sequence joins TRBV5-1 and TRBJ1-6; 8 nucleotides match TRBD1. Trimming at V came to 1 base and at J to 8 bases, leaving 2 bases not matched to a gene. There are 14 residues in the CDR3. Germline V lookup: CDR1 SGHRS, CDR2 YFSETQ. In DNA form, the CDR3 reads TGCGCCAGCAGCTTGCCGGACAGGGATTCACCCCTCCACTTT. Protein: CASSLPDRDSPLHF.

The J gene is TRBJ1-1, the V gene TRBV6-6; no definite D call. Per germline, CDR1 MNHNY and CDR2 SVGAGI (reference sequence). Trimming pared 3 bases from V and 4 bases from J, leaving 12 bases between. CDR3 length: 14 residues. CDR3 protein: CASSYVAGTTEAFF. DNA of the CDR3: TGTGCCAGCAGTTATGTTGCGGGTACCACTGAAGCTTTCTTT.

The chain combines TRBV4-2 with TRBJ2-4; maybe TRBD1 (5 bases). Germline V gene sequence: CDR1 LGHNA, CDR2 YNFKEQ. Trimming stripped 2 bases from V and 3 bases from J, with 11 bases between. The CDR3 covers 15 residues. The chain's CDR3 is CASSQQGFDKNIQYF. CDR3 DNA sequence: TGTGCCAGCAGCCAACAGGGATTTGACAAAAACATTCAGTACTTC.

The chain joins TRBV4-1 to TRBJ2-2; D not resolved. CDR3 length: 14 amino acids. Between the trimmed V and J ends, which lost 4 bases and 1 base, there was a span of 7 bases. The germline CDR1 and CDR2 sequences are MGHRA and YSYEKL. This CDR3 is CASSLGGNTGELFF. DNA of the CDR3: TGCGCCAGCAGCCTGGGTGGGAACACCGGGGAGCTGTTTTTT.

V is TRBV6-5 and J is TRBJ1-2; TRBD1 matches 10 bases. The CDR3 has 14 residues. Germline values: CDR1 MNHEY, CDR2 SVGAGI. Unmatched junction bases numbered 5, after V lost 4 bases and J lost 6 bases. For the CDR3, the DNA is TGTGCCAGCAGTTCGGGACAGGGGAGCAATGGCTACACCTTC. Its protein product is CASSSGQGSNGYTF.